These 9 T cell receptor beta chains were sequenced from one sample in a study of T cell repertoires in cytomegalovirus infection. TCRdb reanalysed the reads using MiXCR and keeps one entry per CDR3 protein. Of about 460,000 distinct CDR3 sequences listed, approximately 11% are singletons. Input material: PBMCs. The source is a human donor in good health (CMV status not recorded). Some clones in this sample may be carry-over from other donors' samples.

This clonotype was counted ten times or more. The chain employs TRBV7-6 and TRBJ1-5, with 8 nucleotides matching TRBD1. This CDR3 has 19 residues. The germline V gene has CDR1 SGHVS and CDR2 FNYEAQ. V lost 5 bases, J lost 0 bases, and 15 bases stayed unmatched. DNA of the CDR3: TGTGCCAGCAGCCCTCTGGTCAGGGGGCCGGAGAATAGCAATCAGCCCCAGCATTTT. As protein: CASSPLVRGPENSNQPQHF.

This clonotype was counted many times. The genes are TRBV7-2 and TRBJ2-3, with 11 bases aligning to TRBD2. Unmatched junction bases numbered 5, after V lost 3 bases and J lost 6 bases. This CDR3 spans 15 amino acids. Germline CDR1 is SGHTA and CDR2 is FQGNSA. DNA for the CDR3: TGTGCCAGCAGCTTGACTAGCGGGAAGTTGGATACGCAGTATTTT. Amino acid sequence: CASSLTSGKLDTQYF.

This clonotype was seen repeatedly, ten times or more. This chain connects TRBV28 to TRBJ2-5; TRBD2 agrees at 7 bases. V gave up 4 bases and J gave up 2 bases; unmatched junction bases: 7. The germline gives CDR1 MDHEN, CDR2 SYDVKM. The CDR3 is 15 residues long. CDR3 coding DNA: TGTGCCAGCAGTTCGCCCGGGACTACGCAAGAGACCCAGTACTTC. It specifies CASSSPGTTQETQYF.

This clonotype appeared many times. CDR3: CASSLGGRSSYGYTF. The CDR3 DNA is TGTGCCAGCAGCTTAGGCGGTAGGAGCTCCTATGGCTACACCTTC. The gene calls are TRBV7-9 and TRBJ1-2; D gene unclear. The V gene lost 1 base and the J gene lost 4 bases, with 13 bases spanning the gap. Germline V lookup: CDR1 SEHNR, CDR2 FQNEAQ (reference sequence). The CDR3 runs to 15 residues.

This clonotype was seen ten or more times. The J gene is TRBJ2-5, the V gene TRBV19; possible D gene TRBD1, 5 bases. Germline CDR1 LNHDA, CDR2 SQIVND (reference sequence). This CDR3 is 14 amino acids long. Trimming took 7 bases from V and 5 from J, leaving 17 bases between them. CDR3 in amino acids: CASTLTRPGETQYF. The CDR3 region has the DNA TGTGCCAGTACCCTGACAAGGCCAGGGGAGACCCAGTACTTC.

V and J are TRBV6-7 and TRBJ2-2, with D possibly being TRBD1 (6 bases). TRBV6-7 is reported as an ORF; its role is uncertain. Trimming stripped 8 bases from V and 2 bases from J, with 12 bases between. This CDR3 has 14 amino acids. The CDR3 reads CASGLQGNTGELFF. The CDR3 DNA sequence: TGTGCCAGCGGGTTACAGGGAAACACCGGGGAGCTGTTTTTT.

There are a few counts of this clonotype. This rearrangement joins TRBV29-1 to TRBJ2-6; maybe TRBD2 (5 bases). This CDR3 has 14 residues. CDR1 is SQVTM, CDR2 ANQGSEA, per germline. V lost 4 bases, J lost 0 bases, and 7 bases lay in between. The CDR3 here is CSVAGDSGANVLTF. CDR3 sequence (DNA): TGCAGCGTTGCCGGGGACTCTGGGGCCAACGTCCTGACTTTC.

About this clonotype itself: This may come from a read error, since a much larger clone is one base off. This chain joins TRBV3-1 and TRBJ2-2; D may be TRBD2 (6 bases). V lost 4 bases and J 1 base, leaving 13 bases between the germline ends. This CDR3 contains 16 residues. Germline V gives CDR1 LGHDT, CDR2 YNNKEL (reference sequence). The CDR3 spells CASSRERVWNTGELFF. As DNA, the CDR3 is TGTGCCAGCAGCCGAGAGCGGGTTTGGAACACCGGGGAGCTGTTTTTT.

The CDR3 spells CASRPAQGITEAFF. In DNA, the CDR3 is TGTGCCAGCAGGCCAGCGCAGGGGATCACTGAAGCTTTCTTT. The chain carries TRBV6-8 and TRBJ1-1; a possible D gene is TRBD1 (6 bases). The ends were cut back, 6 bases at V and 4 bases at J, with 15 bases in the middle. This CDR3 region has 14 residues. Germline-derived CDR1 and CDR2 are MNHGY and SAAAGT.